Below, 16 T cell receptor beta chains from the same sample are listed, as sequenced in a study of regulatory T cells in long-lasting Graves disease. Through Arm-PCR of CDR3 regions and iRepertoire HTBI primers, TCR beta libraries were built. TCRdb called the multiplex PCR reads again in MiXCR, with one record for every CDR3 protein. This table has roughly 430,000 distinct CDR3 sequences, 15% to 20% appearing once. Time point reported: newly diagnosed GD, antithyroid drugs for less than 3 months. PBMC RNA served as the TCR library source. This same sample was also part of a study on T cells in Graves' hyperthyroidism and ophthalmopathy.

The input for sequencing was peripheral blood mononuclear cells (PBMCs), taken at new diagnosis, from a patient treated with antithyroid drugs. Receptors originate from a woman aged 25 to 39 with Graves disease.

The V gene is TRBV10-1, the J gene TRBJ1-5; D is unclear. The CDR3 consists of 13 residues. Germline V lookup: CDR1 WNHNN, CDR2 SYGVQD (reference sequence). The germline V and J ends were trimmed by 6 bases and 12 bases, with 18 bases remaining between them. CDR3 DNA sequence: TGCGCCAGCAGAGCAAAACTATCCAGCCGCCAGCATTTT. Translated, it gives CASRAKLSSRQHF.

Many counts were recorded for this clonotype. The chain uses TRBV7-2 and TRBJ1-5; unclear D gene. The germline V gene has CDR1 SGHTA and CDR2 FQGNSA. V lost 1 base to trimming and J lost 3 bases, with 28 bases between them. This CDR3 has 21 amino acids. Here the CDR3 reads CASSLVAGLGLLTFINQPQHF. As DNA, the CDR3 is TGTGCCAGCAGCTTAGTCGCCGGCCTGGGGTTATTGACTTTCATCAATCAGCCCCAGCATTTT.

This CDR3 is CASSLVDRDEQYF. The CDR3 region has the DNA TGTGCCAGCAGCTTAGTTGACAGGGACGAGCAGTACTTC. V is TRBV7-9 and J is TRBJ2-7, with 7 bases identical to TRBD1. The V segment lost 1 base and the J segment 5 bases; nucleotides outside the gene matches: 2. CDR1 is SEHNR, CDR2 FQNEAQ, per germline (reference sequence). This CDR3 is 13 amino acids long.

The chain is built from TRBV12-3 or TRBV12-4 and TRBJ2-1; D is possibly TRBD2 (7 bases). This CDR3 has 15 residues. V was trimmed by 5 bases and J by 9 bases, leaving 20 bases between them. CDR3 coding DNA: TGTGCCAGCAGTGAAGCGGGGAGAAGGGGGGCTGAGCAGTTCTTC. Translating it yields CASSEAGRRGAEQFF.

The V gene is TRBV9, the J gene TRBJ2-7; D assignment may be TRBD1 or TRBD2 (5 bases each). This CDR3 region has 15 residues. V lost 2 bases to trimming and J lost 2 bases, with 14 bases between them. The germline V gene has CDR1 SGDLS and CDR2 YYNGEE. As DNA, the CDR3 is TGTGCCAGCAGCGTGGGTGGGGGACCCCCCTACGAGCAGTACTTC. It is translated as CASSVGGGPPYEQYF.

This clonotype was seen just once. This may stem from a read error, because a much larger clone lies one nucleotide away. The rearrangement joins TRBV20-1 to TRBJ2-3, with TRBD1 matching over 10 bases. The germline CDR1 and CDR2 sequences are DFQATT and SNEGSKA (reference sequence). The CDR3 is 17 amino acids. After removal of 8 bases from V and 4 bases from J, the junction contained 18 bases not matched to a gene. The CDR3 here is CSLTYTTGGGRADTQYF. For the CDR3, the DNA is TGCAGTCTGACCTACACGACAGGGGGCGGGCGGGCAGATACGCAGTATTTT.

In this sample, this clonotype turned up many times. The CDR3 loop reads CASSLVTGIFYGYTF. The CDR3, as DNA: TGCGCCAGCAGCTTGGTGACAGGGATCTTCTATGGCTACACCTTC. The V call is TRBV5-1, the J call TRBJ1-2; the match to TRBD1 covers 7 bases. Per germline, CDR1 SGHRS and CDR2 YFSETQ. The V and J ends lost 0 bases and 4 bases, in that order; junction bases with no gene match: 6. The CDR3 runs to 15 residues.

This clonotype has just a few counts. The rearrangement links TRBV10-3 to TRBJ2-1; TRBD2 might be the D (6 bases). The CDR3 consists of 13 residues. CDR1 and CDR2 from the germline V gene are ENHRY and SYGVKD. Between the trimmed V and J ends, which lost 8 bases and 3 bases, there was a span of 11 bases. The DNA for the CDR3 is TGTGCCATCGGGCGACTAGTCTACAATGAGCAGTTCTTC. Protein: CAIGRLVYNEQFF.

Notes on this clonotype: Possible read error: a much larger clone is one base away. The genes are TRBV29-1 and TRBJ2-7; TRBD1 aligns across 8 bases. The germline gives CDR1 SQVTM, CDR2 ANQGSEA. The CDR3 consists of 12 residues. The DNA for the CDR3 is TGCAGCGTTGCACAGGGGGTCTACGTGCAGTACTTC. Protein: CSVAQGVYVQYF.

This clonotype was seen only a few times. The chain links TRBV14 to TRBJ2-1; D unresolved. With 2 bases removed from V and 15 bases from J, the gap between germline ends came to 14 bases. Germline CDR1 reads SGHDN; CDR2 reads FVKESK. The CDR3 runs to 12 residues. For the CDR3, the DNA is TGTGCCAGCAGCCAACCCAAGGAATCGGGGTTCTTC. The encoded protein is CASSQPKESGFF.

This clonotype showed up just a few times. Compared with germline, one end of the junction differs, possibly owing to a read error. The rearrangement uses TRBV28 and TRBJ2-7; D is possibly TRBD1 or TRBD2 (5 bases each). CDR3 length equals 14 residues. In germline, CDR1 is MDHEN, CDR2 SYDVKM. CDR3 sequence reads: CAGSLKQLGDEQYF. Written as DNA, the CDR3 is TGTGCCGGCAGTTTAAAACAGCTGGGGGACGAGCAGTACTTC. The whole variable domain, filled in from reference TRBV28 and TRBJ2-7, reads DVKVTQSSRYLVKRTGEKVFLECVQDMDHENMFWYRQDPGLGLRLIYFSYDVKMKEKGDIPEGYSVSREKKERFSLILESASTNQTSMYLCAGSLKQLGDEQYFGPGTRLTVT.

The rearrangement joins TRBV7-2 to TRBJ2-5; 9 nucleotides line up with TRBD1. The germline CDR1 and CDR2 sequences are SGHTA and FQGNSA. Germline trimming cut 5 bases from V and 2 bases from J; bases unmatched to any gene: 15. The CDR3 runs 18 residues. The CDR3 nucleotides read TGTGCCAGCAGCCCTACAAGTACCGGGACAGGGCCTCAAGAGACCCAGTACTTC. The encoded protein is CASSPTSTGTGPQETQYF.

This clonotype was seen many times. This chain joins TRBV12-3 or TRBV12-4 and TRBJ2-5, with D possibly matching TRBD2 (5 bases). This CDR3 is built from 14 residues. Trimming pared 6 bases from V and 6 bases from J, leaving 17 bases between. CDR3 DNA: TGTGCCAGCAGGGCGCCGGGAAGAGAAAAGACCCAGTACTTC. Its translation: CASRAPGREKTQYF.

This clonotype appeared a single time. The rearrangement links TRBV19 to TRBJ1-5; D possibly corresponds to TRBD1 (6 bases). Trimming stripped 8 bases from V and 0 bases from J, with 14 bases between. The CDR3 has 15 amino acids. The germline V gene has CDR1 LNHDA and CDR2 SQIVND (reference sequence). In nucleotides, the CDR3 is TGTGCCAGTTGCTTGGGACAATATAGCAATCAGCCCCAGCATTTT. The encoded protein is CASCLGQYSNQPQHF. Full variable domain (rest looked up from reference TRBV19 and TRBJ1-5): DGGITQSPKYLFRKEGQNVTLSCEQNLNHDAMYWYRQDPGQGLRLIYYSQIVNDFQKGDIAEGYSVSREKKESFPLTVTSAQKNPTAFYLCASCLGQYSNQPQHFGDGTRLSIL.

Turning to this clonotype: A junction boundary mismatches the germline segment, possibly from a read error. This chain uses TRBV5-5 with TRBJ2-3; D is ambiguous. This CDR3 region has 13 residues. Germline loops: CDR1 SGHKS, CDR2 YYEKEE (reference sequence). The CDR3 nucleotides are TGCGCCAGCAGTACCTCGGTGGCAGATACGCAGTATTTT. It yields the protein CASSTSVADTQYF.

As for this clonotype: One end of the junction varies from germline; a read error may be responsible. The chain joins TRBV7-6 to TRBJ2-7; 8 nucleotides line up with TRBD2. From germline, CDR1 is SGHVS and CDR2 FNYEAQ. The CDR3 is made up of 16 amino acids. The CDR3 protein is CASSRGPGLDIYERYF. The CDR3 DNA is TGTGCCAGCAGCCGAGGGCCGGGACTAGATATCTACGAGCGGTACTTC.